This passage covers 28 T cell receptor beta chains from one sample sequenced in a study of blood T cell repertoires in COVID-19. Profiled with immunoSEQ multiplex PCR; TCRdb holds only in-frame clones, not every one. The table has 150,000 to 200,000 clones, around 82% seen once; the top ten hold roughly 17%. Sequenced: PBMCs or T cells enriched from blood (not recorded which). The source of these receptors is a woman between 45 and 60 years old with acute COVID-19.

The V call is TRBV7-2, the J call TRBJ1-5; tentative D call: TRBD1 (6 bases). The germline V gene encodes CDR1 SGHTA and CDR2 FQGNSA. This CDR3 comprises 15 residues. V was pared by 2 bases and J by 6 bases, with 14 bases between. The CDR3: CASSLSGQGIQPQHF. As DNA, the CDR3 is TGTGCCAGCAGCTTATCTGGGCAGGGGATTCAGCCCCAGCATTTT. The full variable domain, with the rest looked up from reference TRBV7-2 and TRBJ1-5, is GAGVSQSPSNKVTEKGKDVELRCDPISGHTALYWYRQSLGQGLEFLIYFQGNSAPDKSGLPSDRFSAERTGGSVSTLTIQRTQQEDSAVYLCASSLSGQGIQPQHFGDGTRLSIL.

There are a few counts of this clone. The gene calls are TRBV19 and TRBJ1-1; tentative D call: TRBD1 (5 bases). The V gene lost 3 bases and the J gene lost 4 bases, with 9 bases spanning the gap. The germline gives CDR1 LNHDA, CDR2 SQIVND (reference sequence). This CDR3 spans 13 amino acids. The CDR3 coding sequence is TGTGCCAGTAGTATCCAGGGCCCCACTGAAGCTTTCTTT. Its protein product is CASSIQGPTEAFF.

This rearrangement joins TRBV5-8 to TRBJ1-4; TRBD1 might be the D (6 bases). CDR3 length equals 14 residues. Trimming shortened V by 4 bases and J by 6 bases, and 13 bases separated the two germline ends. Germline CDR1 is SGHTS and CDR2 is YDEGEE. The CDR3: CASSETGVDEKLFF. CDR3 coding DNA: TGTGCCAGCAGCGAGACAGGTGTAGATGAAAAACTGTTTTTT.

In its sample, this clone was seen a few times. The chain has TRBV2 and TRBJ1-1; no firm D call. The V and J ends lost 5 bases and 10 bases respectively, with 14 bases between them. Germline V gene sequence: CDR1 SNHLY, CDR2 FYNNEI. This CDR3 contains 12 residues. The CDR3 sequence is CASSNVNGGAFF. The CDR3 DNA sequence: TGTGCCAGCAGTAATGTCAACGGCGGAGCTTTCTTT.

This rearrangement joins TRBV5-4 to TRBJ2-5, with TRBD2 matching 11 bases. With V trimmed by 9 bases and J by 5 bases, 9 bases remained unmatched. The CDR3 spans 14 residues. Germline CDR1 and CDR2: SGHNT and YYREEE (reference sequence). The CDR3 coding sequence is TGTGCCACCACACCTAGCGGGGGGCCCGAGACCCAGTACTTC. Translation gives CATTPSGGPETQYF.

CDR3 residues: CASSGQGAYEKLFF. CDR3 DNA: TGTGCCAGCTCGGGACAGGGGGCCTATGAAAAACTGTTTTTT. This chain connects TRBV18 to TRBJ1-4, with 12 bases identical to TRBD1. The CDR3 loop spans 14 amino acids. Trimming removed 6 bases from V and 6 bases from J; junction bases left unmatched: 2. In germline, CDR1 is KGHSH, CDR2 LQKENI. Supplemented by reference TRBV18 and TRBJ1-4, the full variable domain reads NAGVMQNPRHLVRRRGQEARLRCSPMKGHSHVYWYRQLPEEGLKFMVYLQKENIIDESGMPKERFSAEFPKEGPSILRIQQVVRGDSAAYFCASSGQGAYEKLFFGSGTQLSVL.

The CDR3 sequence is CASSQVRLGEQFF. The CDR3 DNA follows: TGTGCCAGCAGCCAAGTCAGGTTAGGTGAGCAGTTCTTC. J is TRBJ2-1 and V is TRBV3-1 (or the pseudogene TRBV3-2); D gene unclear. V was cut by 1 base and J by 9 bases, with 10 bases left in between. Germline CDR1 is LGHDT and CDR2 is YNNKEL (reference sequence). This CDR3 has 13 residues.

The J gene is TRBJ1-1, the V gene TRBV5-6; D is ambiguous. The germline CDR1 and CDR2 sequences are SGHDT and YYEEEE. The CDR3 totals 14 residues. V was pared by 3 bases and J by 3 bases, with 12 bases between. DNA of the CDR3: TGTGCCAGCAGCTCGGGGTGGGAGGACACTGAAGCTTTCTTT. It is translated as CASSSGWEDTEAFF.

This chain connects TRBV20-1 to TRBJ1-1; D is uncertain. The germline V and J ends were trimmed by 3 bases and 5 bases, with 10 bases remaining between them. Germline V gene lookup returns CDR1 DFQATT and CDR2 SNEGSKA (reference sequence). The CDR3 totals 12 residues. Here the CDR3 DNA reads TGCAGTGCTAGTTGGGCAGGTACTGAAGCTTTCTTT. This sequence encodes CSASWAGTEAFF.

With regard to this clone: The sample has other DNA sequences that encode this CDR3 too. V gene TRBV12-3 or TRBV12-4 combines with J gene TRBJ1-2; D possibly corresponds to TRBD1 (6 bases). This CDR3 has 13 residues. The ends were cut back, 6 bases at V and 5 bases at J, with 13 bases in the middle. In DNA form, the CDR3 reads TGTGCCAGCAGCCAGACAGGTTCTTATGGCTACACCTTC. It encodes CASSQTGSYGYTF.

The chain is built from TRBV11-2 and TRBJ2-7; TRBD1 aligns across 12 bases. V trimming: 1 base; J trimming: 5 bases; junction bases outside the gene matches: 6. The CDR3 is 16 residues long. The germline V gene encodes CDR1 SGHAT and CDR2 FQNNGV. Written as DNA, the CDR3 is TGTGCCAGCAGCTTAGCGGGGACAGGGGGCGTCGACGAGCAGTACGTC. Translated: CASSLAGTGGVDEQYV.

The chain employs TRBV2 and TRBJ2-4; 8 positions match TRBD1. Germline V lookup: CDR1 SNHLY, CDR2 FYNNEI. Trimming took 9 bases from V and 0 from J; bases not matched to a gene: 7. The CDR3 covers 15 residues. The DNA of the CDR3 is TGTGCCAGACTGACAGGGGCGCTAGCCAAAAACATTCAGTACTTC. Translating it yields CARLTGALAKNIQYF.

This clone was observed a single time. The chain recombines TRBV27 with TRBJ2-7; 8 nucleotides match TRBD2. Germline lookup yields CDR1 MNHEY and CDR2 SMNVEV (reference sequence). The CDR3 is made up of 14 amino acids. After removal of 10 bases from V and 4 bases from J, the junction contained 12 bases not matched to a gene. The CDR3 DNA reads TGTGCCACCCCCCCGGGGGGGGGCACGTACGAGCAGTACGTC. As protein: CATPPGGGTYEQYV.

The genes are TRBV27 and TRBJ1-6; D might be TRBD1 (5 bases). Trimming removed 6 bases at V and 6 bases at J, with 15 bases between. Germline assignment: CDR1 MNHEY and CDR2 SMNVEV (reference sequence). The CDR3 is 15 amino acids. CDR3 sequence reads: CASRRTTDFNSPLHF. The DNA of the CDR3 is TGTGCCAGCAGGCGTACGACAGATTTTAATTCACCCCTCCACTTT.

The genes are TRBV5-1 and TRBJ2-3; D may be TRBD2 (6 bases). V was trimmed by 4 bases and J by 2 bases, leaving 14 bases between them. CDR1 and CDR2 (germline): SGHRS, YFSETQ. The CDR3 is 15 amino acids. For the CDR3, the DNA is TGCGCCAGCAGCCCCGGACTACTCAACACAGATACGCAGTATTTT. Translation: CASSPGLLNTDTQYF. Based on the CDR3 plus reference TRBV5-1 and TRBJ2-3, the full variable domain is KAGVTQTPRYLIKTRGQQVTLSCSPISGHRSVSWYQQTPGQGLQFLFEYFSETQRNKGNFPGRFSGRQFSNSRSEMNVSTLELGDSALYLCASSPGLLNTDTQYFGPGTRLTVL.

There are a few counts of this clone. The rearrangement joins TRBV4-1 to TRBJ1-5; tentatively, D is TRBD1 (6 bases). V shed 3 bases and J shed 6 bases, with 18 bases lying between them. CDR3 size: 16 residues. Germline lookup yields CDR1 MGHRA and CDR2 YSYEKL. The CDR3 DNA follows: TGCGCCAGCAGCCACGTTACAGGGACAATGGGTCAGCCCCAGCATTTT. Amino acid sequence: CASSHVTGTMGQPQHF.

CDR3 protein: CASSDTGGTGNTIYF. The DNA for the CDR3 is TGTGCCAGCAGTGATACAGGGGGCACTGGAAACACCATATATTTT. The chain has TRBV2 and TRBJ1-3; TRBD1 agrees at 9 bases. The trim removed 3 bases at V and 2 bases at J, leaving 2 bases unmatched. Per the germline V gene, CDR1 is SNHLY and CDR2 is FYNNEI. The CDR3 is 15 residues long.

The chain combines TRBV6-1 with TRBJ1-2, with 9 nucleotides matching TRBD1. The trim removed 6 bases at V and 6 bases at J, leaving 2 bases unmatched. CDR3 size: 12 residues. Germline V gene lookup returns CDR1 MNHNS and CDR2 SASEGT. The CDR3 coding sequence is TGTGCCAGCAGACAGGGGGCGCATGGCTACACCTTC. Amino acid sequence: CASRQGAHGYTF.

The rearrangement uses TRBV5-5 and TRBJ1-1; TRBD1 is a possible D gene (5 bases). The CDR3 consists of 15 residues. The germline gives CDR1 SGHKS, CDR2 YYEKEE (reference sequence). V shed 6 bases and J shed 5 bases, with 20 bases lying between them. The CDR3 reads CASIHGPQGWTEAFF. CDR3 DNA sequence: TGTGCCAGCATCCACGGTCCCCAGGGATGGACTGAAGCTTTCTTT.

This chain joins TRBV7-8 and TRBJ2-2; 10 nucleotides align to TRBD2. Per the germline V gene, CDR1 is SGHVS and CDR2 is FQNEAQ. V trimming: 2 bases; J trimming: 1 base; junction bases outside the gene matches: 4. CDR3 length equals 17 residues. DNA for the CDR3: TGTGCCAGCAGCTTACTAGCGGGGGCCAGGAACACCGGGGAGCTGTTTTTT. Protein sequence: CASSLLAGARNTGELFF. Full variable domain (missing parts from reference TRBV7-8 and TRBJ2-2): GAGVSQSPRYKVAKRGQDVALRCDPISGHVSLFWYQQALGQGPEFLTYFQNEAQLDKSGLPSDRFFAERPEGSVSTLKIQRTQQEDSAVYLCASSLLAGARNTGELFFGEGSRLTVL.

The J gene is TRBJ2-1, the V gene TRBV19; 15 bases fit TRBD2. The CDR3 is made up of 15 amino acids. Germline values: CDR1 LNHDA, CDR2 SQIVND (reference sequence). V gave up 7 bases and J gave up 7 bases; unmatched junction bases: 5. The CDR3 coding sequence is TGTGCCAGTAACCCGGGACTAGCGGGGGGAAATGAGCAGTTCTTC. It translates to CASNPGLAGGNEQFF.

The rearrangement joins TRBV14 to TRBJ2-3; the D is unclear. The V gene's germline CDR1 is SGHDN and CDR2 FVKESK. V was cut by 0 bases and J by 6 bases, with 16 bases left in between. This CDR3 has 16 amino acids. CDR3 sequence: CASSQDGLAPGDTQYF. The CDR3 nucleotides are TGTGCCAGCAGCCAAGACGGATTAGCCCCCGGCGATACGCAGTATTTT. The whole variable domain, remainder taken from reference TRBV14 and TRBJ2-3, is EAGVTQFPSHSVIEKGQTVTLRCDPISGHDNLYWYRRVMGKEIKFLLHFVKESKQDESGMPNNRFLAERTGGTYSTLKVQPAELEDSGVYFCASSQDGLAPGDTQYFGPGTRLTVL.

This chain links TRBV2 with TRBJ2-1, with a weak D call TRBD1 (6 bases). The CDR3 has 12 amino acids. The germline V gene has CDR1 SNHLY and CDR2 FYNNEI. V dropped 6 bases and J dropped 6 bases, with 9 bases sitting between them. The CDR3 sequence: CASSGDTNEQFF. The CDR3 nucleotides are TGTGCCAGCAGCGGGGACACCAATGAGCAGTTCTTC.

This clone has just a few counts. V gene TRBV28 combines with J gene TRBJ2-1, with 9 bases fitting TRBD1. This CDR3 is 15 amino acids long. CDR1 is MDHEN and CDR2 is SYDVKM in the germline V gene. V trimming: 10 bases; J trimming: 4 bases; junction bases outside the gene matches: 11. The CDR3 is CATQPLQGAYNEQFF. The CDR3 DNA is TGTGCCACCCAGCCTCTACAGGGGGCTTACAATGAGCAGTTCTTC. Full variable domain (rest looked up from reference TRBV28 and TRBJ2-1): DVKVTQSSRYLVKRTGEKVFLECVQDMDHENMFWYRQDPGLGLRLIYFSYDVKMKEKGDIPEGYSVSREKKERFSLILESASTNQTSMYLCATQPLQGAYNEQFFGPGTRLTVL.

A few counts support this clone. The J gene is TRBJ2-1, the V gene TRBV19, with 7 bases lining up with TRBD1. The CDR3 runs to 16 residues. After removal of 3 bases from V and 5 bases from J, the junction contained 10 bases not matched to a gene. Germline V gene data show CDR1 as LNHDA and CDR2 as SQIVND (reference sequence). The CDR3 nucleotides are TGTGCCAGTAGTATGACAGGGTTTTACGGCGACAATGAGCAGTTCTTC. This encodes CASSMTGFYGDNEQFF.

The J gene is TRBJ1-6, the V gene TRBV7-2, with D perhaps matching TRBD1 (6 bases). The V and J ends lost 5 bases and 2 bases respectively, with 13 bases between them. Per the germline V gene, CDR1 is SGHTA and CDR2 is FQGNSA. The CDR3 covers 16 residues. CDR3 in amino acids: CASSAGGATYNSPLHF. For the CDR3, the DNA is TGTGCCAGCAGCGCCGGGGGGGCCACCTATAATTCACCCCTCCACTTT.

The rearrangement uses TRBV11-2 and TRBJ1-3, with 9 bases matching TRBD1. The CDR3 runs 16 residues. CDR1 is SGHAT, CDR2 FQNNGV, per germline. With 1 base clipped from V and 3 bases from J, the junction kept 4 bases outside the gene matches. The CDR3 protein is CASSLARTGVGNTIYF. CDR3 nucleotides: TGTGCCAGCAGCTTAGCCCGGACAGGGGTTGGAAACACCATATATTTT. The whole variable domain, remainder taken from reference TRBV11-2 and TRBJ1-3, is EAGVAQSPRYKIIEKRQSVAFWCNPISGHATLYWYQQILGQGPKLLIQFQNNGVVDDSQLPKDRFSAERLKGVDSTLKIQPAKLEDSAVYLCASSLARTGVGNTIYFGEGSWLTVV.

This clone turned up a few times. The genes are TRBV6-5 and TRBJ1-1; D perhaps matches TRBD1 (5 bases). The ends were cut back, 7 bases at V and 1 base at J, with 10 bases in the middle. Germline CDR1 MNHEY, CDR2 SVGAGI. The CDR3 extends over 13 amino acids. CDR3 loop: CASTAGPNTEAFF. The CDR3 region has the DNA TGTGCCAGCACCGCGGGGCCGAACACTGAAGCTTTCTTT.